The sample holds one count of the clone carrying this T cell receptor (beta chain). What it binds is unknown. The assay was immunoSEQ multiplex PCR, and TCRdb's table has in-frame clones only and misses some. The sample holds 150,000 to 160,000 clones, 80% to 90% seen once. This specimen belongs to a study of T cell responses to AZD1222 COVID-19 vaccine. Study results and caveats: Regions left unmutated in variants are reportedly the target of nearly half of spike-specific TCRs.

In germline, CDR1 is MNHEY, CDR2 SMNVEV (reference sequence). V dropped 6 bases and J dropped 5 bases, with 13 bases sitting between them. CDR3 length equals 13 residues. The sequence was collected from an adult who had recovered from COVID-19. The sequenced sample was peripheral blood, obtained after recovery from COVID-19. The V and J genes are TRBV27 and TRBJ1-1; D is perhaps TRBD1 (6 bases). The CDR3 reads CASRQQGGTEAFF. The CDR3 region has the DNA TGTGCCAGCAGGCAACAGGGTGGGACTGAAGCTTTCTTT.